One sample yielded the 18 T cell receptor beta chains listed below, sequenced in a study of OX40 agonist ivuxolimab in advanced cancers. Method: immunoSEQ multiplex PCR; TCRdb's copy keeps in-frame clones and lacks some. The profile shows tens of thousands of clones, roughly 80% of them singletons. The sequenced sample was CD4+ or CD8+ T cells sorted from blood, obtained in a trial of the OX40 agonist ivuxolimab. Receptors originate from an adult with an advanced solid tumor such as melanoma, head and neck, liver or kidney cancer.

The J gene is TRBJ1-4, the V gene TRBV7-2, with 7 bases that match TRBD1. The germline V gene encodes CDR1 SGHTA and CDR2 FQGNSA. V dropped 3 bases and J dropped 1; count of bases not matched to a gene: 5. This CDR3 is built from 16 residues. CDR3 in amino acids: CASSFPRQGTNEKLFF. The CDR3, as DNA: TGTGCCAGCAGCTTCCCCCGACAGGGAACTAATGAAAAACTGTTTTTT.

The genes are TRBV6-1 and TRBJ2-1, with TRBD1 matching over 7 bases. The CDR3 has 15 residues. V lost 6 bases and J lost 0; bases outside the gene matches: 5. CDR1 is MNHNS and CDR2 is SASEGT in the germline V gene. CDR3 bases: TGTGCCAGCAGCGGGGACAGCCGCTCCTACAATGAGCAGTTCTTC. Translation gives CASSGDSRSYNEQFF.

The chain couples TRBV5-1 to TRBJ2-6; D not certain. The CDR3 sequence is 14 residues long. The ends were cut back, 6 bases at V and 2 bases at J, with 9 bases in the middle. CDR1 and CDR2 from the germline V gene are SGHRS and YFSETQ. Written as DNA, the CDR3 is TGCGCCAGCACTGTCAATGCTGGGGCCAACGTCCTGACTTTC. Encoded protein: CASTVNAGANVLTF.

The V call is TRBV29-1, the J call TRBJ1-1, with 12 bases that match TRBD1. The junction had 16 bases not matched to a gene; V was cut back by 7 bases and J by 4 bases. Germline values: CDR1 SQVTM, CDR2 ANQGSEA. This CDR3 comprises 17 residues. The CDR3 DNA follows: TGCAGCGGCGCGCACCGGGACAGGGGGCCCCGGGGCACTGAAGCTTTCTTT. Translating gives CSGAHRDRGPRGTEAFF. The variable domain in full, completed from reference TRBV29-1 and TRBJ1-1, reads SAVISQKPSRDICQRGTSLTIQCQVDSQVTMMFWYRQQPGQSLTLIATANQGSEATYESGFVIDKFPISRPNLTFSTLTVSNMSPEDSSIYLCSGAHRDRGPRGTEAFFGQGTRLTVV.

The CDR3 loop is CSAKTAYEQYV. The CDR3 DNA follows: TGCAGTGCTAAAACTGCCTACGAGCAGTACGTC. The rearrangement uses TRBV20-1 and TRBJ2-7; D remains unclear. The CDR3 totals 11 residues. The germline gives CDR1 DFQATT, CDR2 SNEGSKA (reference sequence). The germline V and J ends were trimmed by 4 bases and 2 bases, with 6 bases remaining between them.

The V and J genes are TRBV19 and TRBJ1-5; D is uncertain. V lost 2 bases to trimming and J lost 5 bases, with 7 bases between them. The CDR3 runs to 13 residues. Germline V lookup: CDR1 LNHDA, CDR2 SQIVND (reference sequence). The CDR3 loop is CASSIQRDQPQHF. The CDR3 DNA reads as TGTGCCAGTAGTATACAACGGGATCAGCCCCAGCATTTT. Variable domain in full (rest from reference TRBV19 and TRBJ1-5): DGGITQSPKYLFRKEGQNVTLSCEQNLNHDAMYWYRQDPGQGLRLIYYSQIVNDFQKGDIAEGYSVSREKKESFPLTVTSAQKNPTAFYLCASSIQRDQPQHFGDGTRLSIL.

V and J are TRBV6-1 and TRBJ1-2; TRBD1 is a possible D gene (6 bases). The germline gives CDR1 MNHNS, CDR2 SASEGT. V lost 0 bases and J 7 bases, leaving 12 bases between the germline ends. The CDR3 contains 14 residues. The CDR3 is CASSEASGGGGYTF. The CDR3 DNA reads as TGTGCCAGCAGTGAAGCATCGGGGGGCGGTGGCTACACCTTC.

With respect to this clone: The identical CDR3 is also encoded by other nucleotide sequences in the sample. This chain connects TRBV30 to TRBJ1-5; D is perhaps TRBD1 (5 bases). Trimming took off 0 bases at V and 7 bases at J, with 10 bases between the two ends. CDR3 length: 13 residues. Germline V gene data show CDR1 as GTSNPN and CDR2 as SVGIG (reference sequence). Here the CDR3 reads CAWSVQGDQPQHF. In DNA, the CDR3 is TGTGCCTGGAGTGTCCAGGGCGACCAGCCCCAGCATTTT.

This sequence joins TRBV19 and TRBJ2-2; 7 bases are shared with TRBD1. The CDR3 spans 16 residues. J gave up 5 bases and V 3 bases, and 9 bases lay outside the gene matches. In germline, CDR1 is LNHDA, CDR2 SQIVND (reference sequence). The CDR3: CASSIGQGVRTGELFF. The CDR3 DNA sequence: TGTGCCAGTAGTATCGGGCAGGGGGTAAGAACCGGGGAGCTGTTTTTT.

The chain couples TRBV19 to TRBJ1-5; D gene unclear. Germline CDR1 LNHDA, CDR2 SQIVND (reference sequence). This CDR3 spans 13 amino acids. Trimming removed 3 bases from V and 4 bases from J, with 7 bases in between. The CDR3 region is CASSIQLNQPQHF. CDR3 DNA sequence: TGTGCCAGTAGTATCCAGCTGAATCAGCCCCAGCATTTT.

V gene TRBV4-1 combines with J gene TRBJ1-2, with a tentative D call TRBD1 (6 bases). Germline V gene lookup returns CDR1 MGHRA and CDR2 YSYEKL. With 1 base removed from V and 1 base from J, the gap between germline ends came to 7 bases. The CDR3 is 14 residues long. The CDR3 coding sequence is TGCGCCAGCAGCCAAGGGACAGTTAACTATGGCTACACCTTC. Amino acid sequence: CASSQGTVNYGYTF.

This chain connects TRBV28 to TRBJ1-1, with 11 nucleotides matching TRBD1. The CDR3 sequence is 16 residues long. Trimming at V came to 5 bases and at J to 6 bases, leaving 11 bases not matched to a gene. The V gene's germline CDR1 is MDHEN and CDR2 SYDVKM. The CDR3 region is CASSPLGQGVPPEAFF. For the CDR3, the DNA is TGTGCCAGCAGTCCTTTGGGACAGGGGGTTCCTCCTGAAGCTTTCTTT.

This clone was counted a single time. The chain joins TRBV4-1 to TRBJ1-1; TRBD1 agrees at 7 bases. This CDR3 is 18 amino acids long. Germline CDR1 reads MGHRA; CDR2 reads YSYEKL. V was clipped by 0 bases and J by 3 bases; unmatched bases: 13. This chain's CDR3 is CASSQDRNGDSFYTEAFF. The CDR3 DNA reads TGCGCCAGCAGCCAAGATAGAAATGGGGACAGTTTTTACACTGAAGCTTTCTTT.

This chain joins TRBV28 and TRBJ1-5, with D unresolved. Trimming shortened V by 5 bases and J by 7 bases, and 9 bases separated the two germline ends. The germline gives CDR1 MDHEN, CDR2 SYDVKM. CDR3 length: 12 residues. Here the CDR3 DNA reads TGTGCCAGCAGTCCCCTGGAGCAGCCCCAGCATTTT. Residues: CASSPLEQPQHF. Drawing the rest from reference TRBV28 and TRBJ1-5, the complete variable domain is DVKVTQSSRYLVKRTGEKVFLECVQDMDHENMFWYRQDPGLGLRLIYFSYDVKMKEKGDIPEGYSVSREKKERFSLILESASTNQTSMYLCASSPLEQPQHFGDGTRLSIL.

This sequence joins TRBV10-1 and TRBJ1-1; the D is unclear. V was cut by 6 bases and J by 7 bases, with 18 bases left in between. This CDR3 is 14 amino acids long. CDR1 and CDR2 from the germline V gene are WNHNN and SYGVQD (reference sequence). In nucleotides, the CDR3 is TGCGCCAGCAGCGCCGGGAGAGCCTTCGGTGAAGCTTTCTTT. Encoded protein: CASSAGRAFGEAFF.

This chain joins TRBV5-1 and TRBJ2-2, with a weak D call TRBD2 (6 bases). Per germline, CDR1 SGHRS and CDR2 YFSETQ. Trimming took off 4 bases at V and 0 bases at J, with 10 bases between the two ends. This CDR3 has 15 amino acids. The CDR3 DNA follows: TGCGCCAGCAGCCGCGGGACGGCGAACACCGGGGAGCTGTTTTTT. Its translation: CASSRGTANTGELFF. The whole variable domain, remainder taken from reference TRBV5-1 and TRBJ2-2, is KAGVTQTPRYLIKTRGQQVTLSCSPISGHRSVSWYQQTPGQGLQFLFEYFSETQRNKGNFPGRFSGRQFSNSRSEMNVSTLELGDSALYLCASSRGTANTGELFFGEGSRLTVL.

The chain links TRBV10-3 to TRBJ2-7; 8 positions agree with TRBD1. The germline CDR1 and CDR2 sequences are ENHRY and SYGVKD. Germline trimming cut 4 bases from V and 1 base from J; bases unmatched to any gene: 12. The CDR3 extends over 17 amino acids. CDR3 nucleotides: TGTGCCATCAGTGCGGGGTCGGGACAGGTTGAATCCTACGAGCAGTACTTC. Translation gives CAISAGSGQVESYEQYF.

This chain uses TRBV5-1 with TRBJ2-3, with D possibly being TRBD2 (5 bases). Germline-derived CDR1 and CDR2 are SGHRS and YFSETQ. Trimming stripped 4 bases from V and 2 bases from J, with 11 bases between. The CDR3 is 14 amino acids. The CDR3 nucleotides are TGCGCCAGCAGCCTAGCCCAATTCACAGATACGCAGTATTTT. It specifies CASSLAQFTDTQYF.